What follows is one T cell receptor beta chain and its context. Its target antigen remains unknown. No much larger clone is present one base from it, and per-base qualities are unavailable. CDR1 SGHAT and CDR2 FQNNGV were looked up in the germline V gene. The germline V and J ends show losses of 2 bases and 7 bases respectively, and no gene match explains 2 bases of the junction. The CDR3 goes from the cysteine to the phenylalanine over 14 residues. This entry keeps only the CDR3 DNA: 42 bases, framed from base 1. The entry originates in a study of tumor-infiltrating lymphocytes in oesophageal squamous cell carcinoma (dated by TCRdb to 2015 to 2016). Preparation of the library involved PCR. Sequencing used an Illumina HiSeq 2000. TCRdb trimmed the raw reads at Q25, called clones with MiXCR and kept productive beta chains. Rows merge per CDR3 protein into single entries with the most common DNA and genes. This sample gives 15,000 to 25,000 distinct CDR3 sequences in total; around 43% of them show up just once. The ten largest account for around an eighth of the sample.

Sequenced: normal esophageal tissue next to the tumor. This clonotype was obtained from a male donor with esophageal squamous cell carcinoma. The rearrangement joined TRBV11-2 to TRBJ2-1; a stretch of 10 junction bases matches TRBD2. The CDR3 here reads CASSLRAGGNEQFF. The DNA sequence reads TGTGCCAGCAGCTTAAGAGCGGGAGGGAATGAGCAGTTCTTC. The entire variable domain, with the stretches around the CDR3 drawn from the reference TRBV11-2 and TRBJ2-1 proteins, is EAGVAQSPRYKIIEKRQSVAFWCNPISGHATLYWYQQILGQGPKLLIQFQNNGVVDDSQLPKDRFSAERLKGVDSTLKIQPAKLEDSAVYLCASSLRAGGNEQFFGPGTRLTVL.